Reported below is one TCR beta chain. Its antigen is not known. The data were taken from a study of shared clonotypes between healthy human individuals. Overall study context: The donor pool was made up of two women and a few men aged 18 to 49.

Profiled with immunoSEQ multiplex PCR; TCRdb holds only in-frame clones, not every one. Here the sample spans under 1,100,000 clones, under 80% being singletons. Study-level findings and limits: Researchers found naive subsets generally carried larger estimated richness than memory subsets.

Donors included only healthy HIV-negative adults lacking recent acute infections or vaccinations. CD45RA-negative memory and CD45RA+ naive subsets were split from the CD4+ cells. CDR1 is SGHDN, CDR2 FVKESK, per germline. Trimming took off 1 base at V and 8 bases at J, with 6 bases between the two ends. This CDR3 spans 13 amino acids. The sample comprised memory CD4+ T cells sorted from blood. Subset described: CD45RA-negative fraction. The chain recombines TRBV14 with TRBJ1-6; the D is unclear. This receptor was taken from a young man in good health. The CDR3 protein is CASSQVVHSPLHF. Written as DNA, the CDR3 is TGTGCCAGCAGCCAAGTAGTCCATTCACCCCTCCACTTT.